This TCR beta chain was retrieved from a study of cytomegalovirus exposure and HLA in healthy donors. Study context: In an early release, HLA-typed donors contributed about 79 million unique TCR sequences.

A word on this clone: Antigen: not known.

Both 60 Vbeta primers and 13 Jbeta primers went into the PCR. Sequencing used immunoSEQ multiplex PCR; TCRdb keeps in-frame clones, though not all of them. Here the sample spans about 140,000 clones, about 75% being singletons. Study-level findings and limits: A later analysis linked a missense DCLRE1C variant to TCR beta V- and J-gene trimming.

Trimming removed 9 bases at V and 3 bases at J, with 18 bases between. Germline lookup yields CDR1 LNHDA and CDR2 SQIVND (reference sequence). The CDR3 is made up of 15 amino acids. Healthy bone marrow donors made up the donors. This receptor was obtained from a man under 40 in good health and CMV-seronegative. Material: PBMCs. The rearrangement uses TRBV19 and TRBJ1-5; unclear D gene. The CDR3 sequence: CASRVDLENNQPQHF. DNA for the CDR3: TGTGCCAGCCGAGTAGACCTAGAGAACAATCAGCCCCAGCATTTT.